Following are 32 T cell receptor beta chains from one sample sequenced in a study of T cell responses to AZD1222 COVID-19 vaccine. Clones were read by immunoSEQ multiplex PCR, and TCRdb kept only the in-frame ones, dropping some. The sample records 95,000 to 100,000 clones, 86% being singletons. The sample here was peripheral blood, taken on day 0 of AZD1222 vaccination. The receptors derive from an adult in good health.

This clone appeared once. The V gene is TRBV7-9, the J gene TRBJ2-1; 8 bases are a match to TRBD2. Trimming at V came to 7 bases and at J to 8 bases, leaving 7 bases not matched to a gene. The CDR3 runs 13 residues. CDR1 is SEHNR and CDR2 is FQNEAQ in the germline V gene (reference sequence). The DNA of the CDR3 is TGTGCCAGCACGCTAGCGGGTCGGCATGAGCAGTTCTTC. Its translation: CASTLAGRHEQFF.

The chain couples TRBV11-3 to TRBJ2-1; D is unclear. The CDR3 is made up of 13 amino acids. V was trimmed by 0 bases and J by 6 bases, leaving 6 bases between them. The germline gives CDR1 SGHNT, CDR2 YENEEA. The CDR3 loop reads CASSLEAFNEQFF. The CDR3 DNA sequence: TGTGCCAGCAGCTTAGAGGCTTTCAATGAGCAGTTCTTC.

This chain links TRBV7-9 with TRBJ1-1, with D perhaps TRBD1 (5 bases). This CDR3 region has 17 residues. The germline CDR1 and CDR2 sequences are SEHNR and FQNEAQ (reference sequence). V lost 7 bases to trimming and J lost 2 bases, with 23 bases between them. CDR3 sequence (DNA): TGTGCCAGCAACCGCCGGGACGACCCTTTGGGAAACACTGAAGCTTTCTTT. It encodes CASNRRDDPLGNTEAFF.

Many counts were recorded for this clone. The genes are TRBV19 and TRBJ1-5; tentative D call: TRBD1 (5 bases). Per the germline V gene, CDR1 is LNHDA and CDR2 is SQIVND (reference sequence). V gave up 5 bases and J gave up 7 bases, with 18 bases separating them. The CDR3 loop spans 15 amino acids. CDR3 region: CASSLWGGSRQPQHF. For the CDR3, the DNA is TGTGCCAGTAGTCTATGGGGCGGGAGTCGGCAGCCCCAGCATTTT.

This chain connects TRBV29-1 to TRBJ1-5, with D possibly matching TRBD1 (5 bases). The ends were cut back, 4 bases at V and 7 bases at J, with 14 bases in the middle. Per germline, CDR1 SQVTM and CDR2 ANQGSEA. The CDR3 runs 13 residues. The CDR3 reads CSVGNSKGQPQHF. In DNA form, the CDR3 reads TGCAGCGTTGGGAATAGCAAGGGGCAGCCCCAGCATTTT.

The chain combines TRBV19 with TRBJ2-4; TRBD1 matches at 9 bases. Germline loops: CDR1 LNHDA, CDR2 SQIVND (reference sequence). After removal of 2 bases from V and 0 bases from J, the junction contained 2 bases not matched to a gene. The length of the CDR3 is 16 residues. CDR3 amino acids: CASSISGQGAKNIQYF. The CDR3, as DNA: TGTGCCAGTAGTATATCGGGACAGGGAGCCAAAAACATTCAGTACTTC. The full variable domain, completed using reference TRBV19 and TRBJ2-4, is DGGITQSPKYLFRKEGQNVTLSCEQNLNHDAMYWYRQDPGQGLRLIYYSQIVNDFQKGDIAEGYSVSREKKESFPLTVTSAQKNPTAFYLCASSISGQGAKNIQYFGAGTRLSVL.

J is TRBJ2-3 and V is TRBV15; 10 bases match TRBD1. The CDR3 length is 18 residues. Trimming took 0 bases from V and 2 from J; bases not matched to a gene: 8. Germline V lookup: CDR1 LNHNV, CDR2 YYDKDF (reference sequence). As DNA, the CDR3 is TGTGCCACCAGCAGAGATACGGGACAGGGGCGATTCACAGATACGCAGTATTTT. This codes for CATSRDTGQGRFTDTQYF.

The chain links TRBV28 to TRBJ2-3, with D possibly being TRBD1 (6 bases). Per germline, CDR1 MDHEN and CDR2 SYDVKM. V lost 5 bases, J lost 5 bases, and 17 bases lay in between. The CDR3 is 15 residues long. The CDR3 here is CASSPTPRGLDTQYF. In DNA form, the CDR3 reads TGTGCCAGCAGTCCCACCCCCAGGGGCTTAGATACGCAGTATTTT.

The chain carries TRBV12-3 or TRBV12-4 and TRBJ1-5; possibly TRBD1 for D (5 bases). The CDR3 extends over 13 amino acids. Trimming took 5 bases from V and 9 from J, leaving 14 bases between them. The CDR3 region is CASSLGTFSPQHF. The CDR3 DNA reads TGTGCCAGCAGTCTAGGGACCTTCTCGCCCCAGCATTTT.

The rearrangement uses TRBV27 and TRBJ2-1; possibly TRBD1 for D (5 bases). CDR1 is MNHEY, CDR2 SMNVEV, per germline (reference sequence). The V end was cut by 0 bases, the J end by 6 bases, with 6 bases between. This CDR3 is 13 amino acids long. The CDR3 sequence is CASSLSGANEQFF. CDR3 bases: TGTGCCAGCAGTTTATCAGGGGCCAATGAGCAGTTCTTC.

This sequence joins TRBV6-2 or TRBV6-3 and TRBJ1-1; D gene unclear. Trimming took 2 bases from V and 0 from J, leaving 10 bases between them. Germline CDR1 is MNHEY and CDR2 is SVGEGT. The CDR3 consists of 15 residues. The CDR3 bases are TGTGCCAGCAGTTACGGGGTTTTGATGAACACTGAAGCTTTCTTT. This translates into CASSYGVLMNTEAFF.

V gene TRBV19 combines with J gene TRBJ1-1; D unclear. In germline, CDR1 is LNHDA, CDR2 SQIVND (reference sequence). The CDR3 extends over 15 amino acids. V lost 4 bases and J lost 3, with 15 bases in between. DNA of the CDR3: TGTGCCAGTAGTACCCCGGACTGGGGAGACACTGAAGCTTTCTTT. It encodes CASSTPDWGDTEAFF.

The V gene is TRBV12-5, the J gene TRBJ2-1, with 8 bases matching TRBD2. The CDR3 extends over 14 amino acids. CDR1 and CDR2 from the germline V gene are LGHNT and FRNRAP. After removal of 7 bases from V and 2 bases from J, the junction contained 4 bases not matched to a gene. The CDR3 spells CASVGGGTYNEQFF. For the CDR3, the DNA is TGTGCTAGTGTCGGGGGGGGAACCTACAATGAGCAGTTCTTC.

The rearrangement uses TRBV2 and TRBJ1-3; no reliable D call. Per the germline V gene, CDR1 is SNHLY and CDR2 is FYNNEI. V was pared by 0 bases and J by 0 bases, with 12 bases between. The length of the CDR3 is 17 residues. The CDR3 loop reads CASSEATQPSSGNTIYF. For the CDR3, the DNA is TGTGCCAGCAGTGAAGCCACTCAGCCCTCCTCTGGAAACACCATATATTTT.

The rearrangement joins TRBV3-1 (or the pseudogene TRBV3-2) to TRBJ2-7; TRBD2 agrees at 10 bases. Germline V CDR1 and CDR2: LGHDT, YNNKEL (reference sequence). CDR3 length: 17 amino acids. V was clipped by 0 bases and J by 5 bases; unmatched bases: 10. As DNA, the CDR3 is TGTGCCAGCAGCCAAGATGTCCTAGCGGGAGCTATCAACGAGCAGTACTTC. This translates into CASSQDVLAGAINEQYF.

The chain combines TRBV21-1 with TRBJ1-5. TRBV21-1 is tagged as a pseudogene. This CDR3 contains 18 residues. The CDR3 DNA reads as TGTGCCAGCAGCGATAATATTAACAGGGACTTGAGGCACCAGCCCCAGCATTTT. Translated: CASSDNINRDLRHQPQHF.

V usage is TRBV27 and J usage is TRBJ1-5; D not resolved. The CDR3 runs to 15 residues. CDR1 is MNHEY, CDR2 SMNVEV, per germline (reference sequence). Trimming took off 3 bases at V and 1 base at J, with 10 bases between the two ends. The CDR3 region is CASSFSRGSNQPQHF. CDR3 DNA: TGTGCCAGCAGTTTTTCTCGGGGAAGCAATCAGCCCCAGCATTTT.

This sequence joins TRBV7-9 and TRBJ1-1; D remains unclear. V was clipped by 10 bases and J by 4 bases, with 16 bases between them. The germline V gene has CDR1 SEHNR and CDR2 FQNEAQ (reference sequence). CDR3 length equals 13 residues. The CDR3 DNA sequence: TGTGCCACCACCCCCAGTCCGGCCACTGAAGCTTTCTTT. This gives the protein CATTPSPATEAFF. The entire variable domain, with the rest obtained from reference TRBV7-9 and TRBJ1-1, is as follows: DTGVSQNPRHKITKRGQNVTFRCDPISEHNRLYWYRQTLGQGPEFLTYFQNEAQLEKSRLLSDRFSAERPKGSFSTLEIQRTEQGDSAMYLCATTPSPATEAFFGQGTRLTVV.

The CDR3 region has the DNA TGTGCCAGCAGTTTCGGGCTAGCGGGGGCGGTGAGGCAGTACTTC. The encoded protein is CASSFGLAGAVRQYF. The chain recombines TRBV28 with TRBJ2-7; 10 nucleotides agree with TRBD2. The CDR3 has 15 amino acids. Germline V gene sequence: CDR1 MDHEN, CDR2 SYDVKM. V lost 3 bases, J lost 9 bases, and 11 bases stayed unmatched.

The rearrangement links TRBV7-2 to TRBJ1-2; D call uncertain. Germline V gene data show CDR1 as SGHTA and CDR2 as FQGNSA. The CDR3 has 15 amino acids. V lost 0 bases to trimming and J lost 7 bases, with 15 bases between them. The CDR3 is CASSLAERDPRGYTF. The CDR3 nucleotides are TGTGCCAGCAGCTTAGCAGAGCGGGATCCTCGTGGCTACACCTTC.

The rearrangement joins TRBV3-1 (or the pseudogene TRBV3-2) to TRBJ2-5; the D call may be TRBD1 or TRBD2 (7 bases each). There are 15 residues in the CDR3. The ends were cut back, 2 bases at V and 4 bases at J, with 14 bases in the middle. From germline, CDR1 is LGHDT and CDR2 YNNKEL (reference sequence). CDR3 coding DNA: TGTGCCAGCAGCCAACAGGGGGGGTTTTTAGAGACCCAGTACTTC. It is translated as CASSQQGGFLETQYF.

The CDR3 is CATSRDLGFFTEAFF. CDR3 coding DNA: TGTGCCACCAGCAGAGATTTGGGTTTTTTCACTGAAGCTTTCTTT. The chain combines TRBV15 with TRBJ1-1; no reliable D call. Trimming removed 0 bases at V and 4 bases at J, with 12 bases between. CDR3 length equals 15 residues. Germline CDR1 and CDR2: LNHNV and YYDKDF (reference sequence).

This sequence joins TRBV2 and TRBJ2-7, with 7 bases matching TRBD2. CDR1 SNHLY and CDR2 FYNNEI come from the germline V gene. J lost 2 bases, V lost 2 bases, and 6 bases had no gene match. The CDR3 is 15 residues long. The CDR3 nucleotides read TGTGCCAGCAGTGAACTAGCGGCACCTACCTACGAGCAGTACTTC. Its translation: CASSELAAPTYEQYF.

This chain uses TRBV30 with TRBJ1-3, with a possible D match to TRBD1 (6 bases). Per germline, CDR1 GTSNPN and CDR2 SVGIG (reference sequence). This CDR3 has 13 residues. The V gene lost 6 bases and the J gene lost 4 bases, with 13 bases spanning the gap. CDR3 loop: CACSTGTGNTIYF. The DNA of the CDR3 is TGTGCCTGCAGTACAGGGACAGGAAACACCATATATTTT.

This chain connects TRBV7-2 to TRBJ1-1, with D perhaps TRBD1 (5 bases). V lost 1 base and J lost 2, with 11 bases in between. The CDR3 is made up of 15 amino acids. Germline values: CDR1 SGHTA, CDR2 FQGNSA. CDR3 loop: CASSLEGLLNTEAFF. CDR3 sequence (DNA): TGTGCCAGCAGCTTAGAGGGACTTCTAAACACTGAAGCTTTCTTT.

CDR3: CASKGPNTEAFF. The CDR3 DNA sequence: TGTGCCAGCAAGGGACCTAACACTGAAGCTTTCTTT. The chain couples TRBV6-5 to TRBJ1-1, with D possibly being TRBD1 (5 bases). The ends were cut back, 7 bases at V and 2 bases at J, with 8 bases in the middle. The CDR3 runs to 12 residues. Per the germline V gene, CDR1 is MNHEY and CDR2 is SVGAGI.

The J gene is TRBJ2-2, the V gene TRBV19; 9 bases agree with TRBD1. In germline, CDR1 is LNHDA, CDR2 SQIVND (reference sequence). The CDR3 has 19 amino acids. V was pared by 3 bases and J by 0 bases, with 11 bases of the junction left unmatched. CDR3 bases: TGTGCCAGTAGTATTCCGGGACAGGGCTATCTTTCGAACACCGGGGAGCTGTTTTTT. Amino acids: CASSIPGQGYLSNTGELFF.

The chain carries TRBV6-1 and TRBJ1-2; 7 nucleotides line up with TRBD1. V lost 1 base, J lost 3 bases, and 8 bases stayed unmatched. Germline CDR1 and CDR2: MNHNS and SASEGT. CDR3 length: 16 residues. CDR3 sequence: CASSEVSATGDYGYTF. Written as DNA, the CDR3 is TGTGCCAGCAGTGAAGTATCGGCAACAGGGGACTATGGCTACACCTTC.

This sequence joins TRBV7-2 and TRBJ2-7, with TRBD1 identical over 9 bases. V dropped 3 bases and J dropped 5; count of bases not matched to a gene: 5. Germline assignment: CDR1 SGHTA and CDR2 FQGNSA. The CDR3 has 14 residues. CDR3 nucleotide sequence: TGTGCCAGCAGCTTTTCCGGGACAGGGAACGAGCAGTACTTC. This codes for CASSFSGTGNEQYF.

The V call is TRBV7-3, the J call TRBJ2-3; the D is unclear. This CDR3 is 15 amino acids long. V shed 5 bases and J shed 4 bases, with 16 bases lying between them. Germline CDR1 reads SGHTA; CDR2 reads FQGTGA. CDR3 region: CASSPDGSEADTQYF. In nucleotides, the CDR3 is TGTGCCAGCAGCCCGGACGGGTCCGAGGCAGATACGCAGTATTTT.

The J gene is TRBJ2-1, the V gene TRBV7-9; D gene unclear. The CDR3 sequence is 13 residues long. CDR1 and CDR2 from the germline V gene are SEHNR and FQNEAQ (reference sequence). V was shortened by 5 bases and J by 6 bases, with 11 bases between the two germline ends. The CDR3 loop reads CASSRSPGNEQFF. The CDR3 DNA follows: TGTGCCAGCAGCCGATCCCCAGGCAATGAGCAGTTCTTC. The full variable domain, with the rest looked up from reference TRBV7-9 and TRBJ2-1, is DTGVSQNPRHKITKRGQNVTFRCDPISEHNRLYWYRQTLGQGPEFLTYFQNEAQLEKSRLLSDRFSAERPKGSFSTLEIQRTEQGDSAMYLCASSRSPGNEQFFGPGTRLTVL.

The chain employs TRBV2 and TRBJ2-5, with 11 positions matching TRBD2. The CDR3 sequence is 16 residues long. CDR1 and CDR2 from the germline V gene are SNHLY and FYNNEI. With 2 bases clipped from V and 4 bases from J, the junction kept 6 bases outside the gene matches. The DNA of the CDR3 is TGTGCCAGCAGTGAACAGGGACTAGCGGAACGAGAGACCCAGTACTTC. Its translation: CASSEQGLAERETQYF.